The present T cell receptor beta chain was sequenced within a study of cytomegalovirus exposure and HLA in healthy donors. Study-wide findings and caveats: Later analysis identified a missense DCLRE1C variant that was linked to TCR beta V- and J-gene trimming.

Use of 60 Vbeta and 13 Jbeta primers characterized the PCR. Profiled with immunoSEQ multiplex PCR; TCRdb holds only in-frame clones, not every one. This sample has nearly 110,000 clones, with around 78% found just once. Germline CDR1 and CDR2: SGDLS and YYNGEE. The germline V and J ends were trimmed by 7 bases and 0 bases, with 14 bases remaining between them. The CDR3 runs 15 residues. With regard to this clone: Its specificity is unknown.

At sampling all donors were nominally healthy, likely with unrecorded immune exposures. This sequence was found in a man aged 25 to 40 in good health and CMV-seronegative. Source material: PBMCs. This sequence joins TRBV9 and TRBJ1-5; no reliable D call. CDR3 residues: CASSRGFNSNQPQHF. In DNA, the CDR3 is TGTGCCAGCTCCCGAGGTTTCAATAGCAATCAGCCCCAGCATTTT.